Detailed here is one T cell receptor beta chain. As yet, its antigen is unknown. This sample stems from a study of vaccination and CD4 T cells after COVID-19. Turning to the study itself: Vaccination of participants consisted of two doses of either BNT162b2 or mRNA-1273 vaccine.

The Oncomine TCR Beta short-read assay sequenced DNA from cultured CD4+ T cells. TCRdb reprocessed the PCR reads with MiXCR, giving one entry per CDR3 protein. The sample lists about 20,000 distinct CDR3 sequences, around 50% occurring once. The treatment here: roughly nine-day PBMC culture with coronavirus spike peptide pools or control peptides (ViraFEST assay). The TCR comes from a human donor who had recovered from COVID-19. Sequences were obtained from CD4+ T cells from blood, cultured in vitro.

The CDR3 region has the DNA TGTGCCAGCAGCTTCCCGGGGAATACTGAAGCTTTCTTT. It yields the protein CASSFPGNTEAFF. V is TRBV7-2 and J is TRBJ1-1; D is ambiguous. V was clipped by 3 bases and J by 5 bases, with 10 bases between them. The CDR3 runs to 13 residues. Germline lookup yields CDR1 SGHTA and CDR2 FQGNSA. Using reference TRBV7-2 and TRBJ1-1 for the parts outside the CDR3, the full variable domain is GAGVSQSPSNKVTEKGKDVELRCDPISGHTALYWYRQSLGQGLEFLIYFQGNSAPDKSGLPSDRFSAERTGGSVSTLTIQRTQQEDSAVYLCASSFPGNTEAFFGQGTRLTVV.